The rows below give T cell receptor beta chains drawn from one sample of a study of cytomegalovirus exposure and HLA in healthy donors. Clones were sequenced by immunoSEQ multiplex PCR, and TCRdb holds only the in-frame ones, with some missing. The table shows about 110,000 clones, with around 85% occurring only once. The sample taken for sequencing was PBMCs. All receptors come from a man between 25 and 39 years old in good health and CMV-seropositive. Each CDR3 is given with its conserved first and last residue. D genes are given only for firm matches. Some rows have no size entry. The others give once, few or many, or a class for an expanded clone.

v_call	clone_size	j_call	d_call	cdr3_aa	cdr3_nt
TRBV5-4	-	TRBJ2-5	TRBD2	CASSLELAGAGQETQYF	TGTGCCAGCAGCTTGGAACTAGCGGGGGCGGGACAAGAGACCCAGTACTTC
TRBV2	-	TRBJ1-5	-	CASSVGGGDQPQHF	TGTGCCAGCAGTGTTGGGGGAGGGGATCAGCCCCAGCATTTT
TRBV5-1	-	TRBJ2-7	-	CASSLVQANSYEQYF	TGCGCCAGCAGCTTGGTCCAGGCAAACTCCTACGAGCAGTACTTC
TRBV6-6	-	TRBJ2-7	-	CASSLVDSSYEQYF	TGTGCCAGCAGTCTAGTTGACAGCTCCTACGAGCAGTACTTC
TRBV5-1	-	TRBJ2-5	TRBD2	CASSLWGGETQYF	TGCGCCAGCAGCTTGTGGGGAGGGGAGACCCAGTACTTC
TRBV27	-	TRBJ2-5	TRBD1	CASSLGTGQETQYF	TGTGCCAGCAGTTTAGGGACAGGGCAAGAGACCCAGTACTTC
TRBV4-1	-	TRBJ2-2	TRBD1	CASAGGLWGTGELFF	TGCGCCAGCGCAGGGGGATTGTGGGGCACCGGGGAGCTGTTTTTT
TRBV18	-	TRBJ2-5	TRBD2	CASSPPGLAGGTETQYF	TGTGCCAGCTCACCACCCGGACTAGCGGGGGGGACGGAGACCCAGTACTTC
TRBV19	few	TRBJ2-5	-	CASSIGEQPQETQYF	TGTGCCAGTAGTATAGGAGAACAGCCGCAAGAGACCCAGTACTTC
TRBV6-1	-	TRBJ2-2	-	CASSEEAAGELFF	TGTGCCAGCAGTGAGGAGGCGGCCGGGGAGCTGTTTTTT
TRBV5-1	-	TRBJ2-5	-	CASSLGAGIETQYF	TGCGCCAGCAGCTTGGGAGCAGGGATCGAGACCCAGTACTTC
TRBV5-4	-	TRBJ2-2	-	CANSTGELFF	TGTGCCAATTCGACCGGGGAGCTGTTTTTT
TRBV6-5	once	TRBJ2-2	TRBD2	CASSYLAGANTGELFF	TGTGCCAGCAGTTATCTAGCGGGGGCCAACACCGGGGAGCTGTTTTTT
TRBV7-9	-	TRBJ2-6	-	CASSARQSSGANVLTF	TGTGCCAGCAGCGCCAGACAGAGCTCTGGGGCCAACGTCCTGACTTTC
TRBV4-1	-	TRBJ2-5	-	CASSQDGKGPQETQYF	TGCGCCAGCAGCCAAGATGGAAAGGGGCCCCAAGAGACCCAGTACTTC
TRBV5-4	-	TRBJ1-4	-	CASSSPTSGNEKLFF	TGTGCCAGCAGCTCCCCGACATCCGGTAATGAAAAACTGTTTTTT
TRBV19	-	TRBJ1-4	TRBD1	CASSIEGGLNEKLFF	TGTGCCAGTAGTATAGAAGGGGGCCTTAATGAAAAACTGTTTTTT
TRBV30	once	TRBJ1-5	-	CAWNGGDQPQHF	TGTGCCTGGAATGGGGGGGATCAGCCCCAGCATTTT
TRBV6-5	once	TRBJ2-2	-	CASSRPSTGELFF	TGTGCCAGCAGTCGCCCCAGCACCGGGGAGCTGTTTTTT
TRBV4-2	few	TRBJ1-5	TRBD1	CASTEGTGTGGQPQHF	TGTGCCAGCACCGAAGGGACTGGGACAGGGGGACAGCCCCAGCATTTT
TRBV6-1	-	TRBJ1-5	-	CASRTRGIGDQPQHF	TGTGCCAGCAGGACCCGGGGAATTGGAGATCAGCCCCAGCATTTT
TRBV5-5	-	TRBJ1-3	-	CASSPTVTGGNTIYF	TGTGCCAGCAGCCCCACCGTAACAGGGGGAAACACCATATATTTT
TRBV25-1	once	TRBJ1-5	-	CASSDGGINQPQHF	TGTGCCAGCAGTGACGGGGGGATCAATCAGCCCCAGCATTTT
TRBV2	-	TRBJ2-3	TRBD2	CARGLVGDTQYF	TGTGCCAGGGGACTAGTGGGAGATACGCAGTATTTT
TRBV4-3	-	TRBJ2-7	-	CASSPRGSTYEQYF	TGCGCCAGCAGCCCCCGGGGGAGTACCTACGAGCAGTACTTC
TRBV29-1	-	TRBJ1-4	TRBD1	CSVEGTGREKLFF	TGCAGCGTGGAGGGGACAGGGAGAGAAAAACTGTTTTTT
TRBV5-1	-	TRBJ1-1	-	CASSPFLSNTEAFF	TGCGCCAGCAGCCCCTTCCTTTCGAACACTGAAGCTTTCTTT
TRBV5-1	-	TRBJ1-1	-	CASSLRGGNTEAFF	TGCGCCAGCAGCCTCAGGGGTGGGAACACTGAAGCTTTCTTT
TRBV5-6	few	TRBJ1-6	-	CASSLTGMGPNSPLHF	TGTGCCAGCAGCTTGACAGGAATGGGGCCCAATTCACCCCTCCACTTT
TRBV6-1	-	TRBJ2-5	TRBD1	CASSGQGGEETQYF	TGTGCCAGCAGTGGACAGGGGGGGGAAGAGACCCAGTACTTC
TRBV6-1	-	TRBJ1-1	-	CASREGIWDTEAFF	TGTGCCAGCAGGGAGGGGATCTGGGACACTGAAGCTTTCTTT
TRBV5-1	-	TRBJ1-4	TRBD1	CASTWTGGNEKLFF	TGCGCCAGCACCTGGACAGGGGGAAATGAAAAACTGTTTTTT
TRBV7-9	few	TRBJ1-1	TRBD1	CASSVTGGTEAFF	TGTGCCAGCAGCGTGACAGGGGGCACTGAAGCTTTCTTT
TRBV11-2	-	TRBJ2-2	-	CASSGTPGELFF	TGTGCCAGCAGCGGTACACCCGGGGAGCTGTTTTTT
TRBV11-2	-	TRBJ2-5	-	CASSLLGSGQETQYF	TGTGCCAGCAGCCTTCTTGGGAGCGGGCAAGAGACCCAGTACTTC
TRBV19	few	TRBJ1-6	-	CASVDRNSYNSPLHF	TGTGCCAGCGTCGACAGGAACTCCTATAATTCACCCCTCCACTTT
TRBV5-4	few	TRBJ2-5	TRBD1	CASSLDRAETQYF	TGTGCCAGCAGCCTCGACAGGGCGGAGACCCAGTACTTC
TRBV25-1	-	TRBJ2-7	TRBD2	CASRDSGGSSYEQYF	TGTGCCAGCAGGGATAGCGGGGGGTCCTCCTACGAGCAGTACTTC
TRBV29-1	-	TRBJ1-2	-	CSVDQGLPQGYTF	TGCAGCGTTGACCAGGGACTCCCTCAGGGCTACACCTTC
TRBV9	few	TRBJ2-3	-	CASSLRGWNTDTQYF	TGTGCCAGCAGCCTTCGGGGGTGGAACACAGATACGCAGTATTTT
TRBV5-4	-	TRBJ1-1	-	CASSFSSGEAFF	TGTGCCAGCAGCTTTAGTTCGGGGGAAGCTTTCTTT
TRBV11-2	-	TRBJ2-7	TRBD1	CASSFGSRGPYEQYF	TGTGCCAGCAGTTTTGGGAGCAGGGGGCCTTACGAGCAGTACTTC
TRBV7-2	once	TRBJ1-2	-	CASSPPPVDKGLPDYGYTF	TGTGCCAGCAGCCCTCCCCCAGTGGACAAGGGTCTCCCCGACTATGGCTACACCTTC
TRBV15	-	TRBJ1-4	TRBD1	CATSRDRTGVGEKLFF	TGTGCCACCAGCAGAGATCGGACAGGGGTCGGGGAAAAACTGTTTTTT